The rows below give T cell receptor beta chains drawn from one sample of a study of shared clonotypes between healthy human individuals. Repertoires were generated with immunoSEQ multiplex PCR, while TCRdb's copy carries only in-frame clones and drops some. Of 1.5 million to 2.5 million clones in the sample, roughly 95% are singletons; the top ten hold roughly 1%. The sequencing input was naive CD8+ T cells sorted from blood. The receptors were sampled from a man aged 18 to 30 in good health. Both conserved end residues are part of each CDR3. A D gene is named only where the DNA matches it firmly. Clone size appears in some rows only: once, few, many, or a class for an expanded clone.

TRBJ1-6 NA TRBV5-6 NA CASTTGGSPLHF TGTGCCAGCACCACCGGGGGTTCACCCCTCCACTTT
TRBJ1-5 NA TRBV6-1 once CASSATVLGVQPQHF TGTGCCAGCAGCGCGACAGTCTTGGGGGTTCAGCCCCAGCATTTT
TRBJ1-4 TRBD1 TRBV6-5 NA CASSYEGAGEKLFF TGTGCCAGCAGTTACGAGGGGGCGGGTGAAAAACTGTTTTTT
TRBJ2-7 NA TRBV27 NA CASSLRKGGLSYEQYF TGTGCCAGCAGTTTAAGGAAGGGGGGGCTCTCCTACGAGCAGTACTTC
TRBJ2-1 TRBD2 TRBV5-1 NA CASSLGGGYNEQFF TGCGCCAGCAGCTTGGGCGGGGGCTACAATGAGCAGTTCTTC
TRBJ2-7 TRBD2 TRBV5-6 NA CASRGGLAGGPSYEQYF TGTGCCAGCAGGGGGGGACTAGCGGGAGGACCCTCCTACGAGCAGTACTTC
TRBJ2-4 NA TRBV6-1 once CASSDPGNIQYF TGTGCCAGCAGTGACCCGGGGAACATTCAGTACTTC
TRBJ2-1 NA TRBV30 NA CAWRLARGEQFF TGTGCCTGGAGGCTAGCTAGAGGCGAGCAGTTCTTC
TRBJ2-1 NA TRBV11-3 NA CASSLGGLAANEQFF TGTGCCAGCAGCTTAGGAGGGCTAGCTGCCAATGAGCAGTTCTTC
TRBJ1-1 NA TRBV6-6 NA CASSYGEGSTEAFF TGTGCCAGCAGTTACGGGGAGGGGAGCACTGAAGCTTTCTTT
TRBJ2-7 TRBD2 TRBV19 NA CASSILGLAYEQYF TGTGCCAGTAGTATTTTAGGACTAGCGTACGAGCAGTACTTC
TRBJ2-7 NA TRBV4-1 NA CASSQVGGYEQYF TGCGCCAGCAGCCAAGTGGGGGGCTACGAGCAGTACTTC
TRBJ2-7 TRBD1 TRBV27 NA CASSVQGIYEQYF TGTGCCAGCAGTGTACAGGGGATCTACGAGCAGTACTTC
TRBJ2-1 TRBD2 TRBV27 NA CASRRGAGGNNEQFF TGTGCCAGCCGCAGAGGCGCGGGAGGCAACAATGAGCAGTTCTTC
TRBJ2-3 NA TRBV7-2 NA CASSPGLFVSDTQYF TGTGCCAGCAGCCCCGGGCTCTTCGTATCGGATACGCAGTATTTT
TRBJ2-1 TRBD1 TRBV19 NA CASSIGGQGYNEQFF TGTGCCAGTAGTATAGGAGGACAGGGATACAATGAGCAGTTCTTC
TRBJ2-5 NA TRBV7-9 few CASSVTEETQYF TGTGCCAGCAGCGTGACGGAAGAGACCCAGTACTTC
TRBJ1-2 NA TRBV21-1 NA CASSRGTGDYGYTF TGTGCCAGCAGCAGAGGGACAGGGGACTATGGCTACACCTTC
TRBJ1-1 TRBD1 TRBV6-6 NA CASSSPPETTGDAFF TGTGCCAGCAGTTCCCCTCCAGAGACGACAGGGGACGCTTTCTTT
TRBJ1-6 TRBD1 TRBV28 NA CASSFRQGNSPLHF TGTGCCAGCAGTTTCAGACAGGGTAACTCACCCCTCCACTTT
TRBJ1-2 TRBD1 TRBV10-3 NA CAISESGDSIYGYTF TGTGCCATCAGTGAGTCGGGGGACAGTATCTATGGCTACACCTTC
TRBJ2-1 NA TRBV4-1 NA CASSQEGGFNEQFF TGCGCCAGCAGCCAAGAGGGGGGTTTCAATGAGCAGTTCTTC
TRBJ2-3 NA TRBV30 NA CAWGRDSTDTQYF TGTGCCTGGGGCCGGGACAGCACAGATACGCAGTATTTT
TRBJ1-1 TRBD1 TRBV5-1 NA CASSLETGQNTEAFF TGCGCCAGCAGCTTAGAGACAGGGCAGAACACTGAAGCTTTCTTT
TRBJ1-1 NA TRBV27 NA CASSLTGSQGESDTEAFF TGTGCCAGCAGTTTAACAGGCAGCCAGGGTGAATCGGACACTGAAGCTTTCTTT
TRBJ2-1 NA TRBV11-2 NA CASSFYRGLDEQFF TGTGCCAGCAGCTTCTACAGGGGACTGGATGAGCAGTTCTTC
TRBJ2-1 NA TRBV6-1 NA CASTPGGPGQFF TGTGCCAGCACCCCCGGGGGTCCGGGACAGTTCTTC
TRBJ2-1 NA TRBV30 NA CAWRPQQVAYEQFF TGTGCCTGGAGGCCGCAGCAGGTAGCGTATGAGCAGTTCTTC
TRBJ1-1 TRBD1 TRBV5-4 NA CASSKPGQVANTEAFF TGTGCCAGCAGCAAACCGGGACAGGTGGCGAACACTGAAGCTTTCTTT